This TCR beta chain originates from a study of T cells in Graves' hyperthyroidism and ophthalmopathy. Trimming took 5 bases from V and 1 from J; bases not matched to a gene: 4. The CDR3 runs 15 residues. Researchers amplified the TCR beta CDR3 regions from RNA transcripts. With the HTBI primer set, the TCR CDR3 went through a first round of RT-PCR. TCRdb reprocessed the multiplex PCR reads with MiXCR, giving one entry per CDR3 protein. This table holds fewer than 600,000 distinct CDR3 sequences, approximately 14% found once. This clonotype has ten or more counts. It was considered stable Graves' hyperthyroidism when ophthalmopathy did not progress within 18 months. Patients were aged 18 to 65, had disease duration under 2 months, and had newly diagnosed hyperthyroidism.

The gene calls are TRBV12-3 or TRBV12-4 and TRBJ1-1, with 10 nucleotides matching TRBD1. This clonotype was sampled from a woman aged 18-29 years with Graves' hyperthyroidism. Sequenced sample: blood. CDR3 coding DNA: TGTGCCAGCAGTCCGCGGACAGGGGGGAACACTGAAGCTTTCTTT. Translating it yields CASSPRTGGNTEAFF.